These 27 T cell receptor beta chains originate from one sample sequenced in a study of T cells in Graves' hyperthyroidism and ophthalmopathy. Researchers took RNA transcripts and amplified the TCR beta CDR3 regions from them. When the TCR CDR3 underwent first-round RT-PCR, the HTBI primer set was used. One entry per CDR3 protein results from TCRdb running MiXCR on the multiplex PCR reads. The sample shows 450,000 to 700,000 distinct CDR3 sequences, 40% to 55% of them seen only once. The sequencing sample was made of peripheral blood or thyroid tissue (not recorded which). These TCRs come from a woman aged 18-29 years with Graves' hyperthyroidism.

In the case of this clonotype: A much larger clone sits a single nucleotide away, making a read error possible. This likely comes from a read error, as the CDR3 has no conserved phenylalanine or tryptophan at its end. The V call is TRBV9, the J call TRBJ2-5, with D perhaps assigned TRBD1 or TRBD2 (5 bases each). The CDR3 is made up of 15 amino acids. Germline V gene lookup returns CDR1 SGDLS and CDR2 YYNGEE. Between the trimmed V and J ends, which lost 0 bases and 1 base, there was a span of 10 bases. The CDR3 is CASSVGAGSQETQYL. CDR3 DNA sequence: TGTGCCAGCAGCGTAGGCGCAGGGAGCCAAGAGACCCAGTACCTC.

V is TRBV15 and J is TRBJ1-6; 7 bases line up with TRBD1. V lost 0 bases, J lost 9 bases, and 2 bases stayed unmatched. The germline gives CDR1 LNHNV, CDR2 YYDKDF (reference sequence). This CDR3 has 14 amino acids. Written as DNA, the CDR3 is TGTGCCACCAGCAGAGATCCAGGGGGTTCACCCCTCCACTTT. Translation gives CATSRDPGGSPLHF.

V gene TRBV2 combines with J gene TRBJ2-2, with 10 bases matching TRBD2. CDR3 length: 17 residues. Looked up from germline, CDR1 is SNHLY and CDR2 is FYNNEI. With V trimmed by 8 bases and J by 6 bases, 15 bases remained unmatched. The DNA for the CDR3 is TGTGCCAGCTCACCCCCCCACAGCGGGAGGGCCTCCGGGGAGCTGTTTTTT. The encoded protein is CASSPPHSGRASGELFF.

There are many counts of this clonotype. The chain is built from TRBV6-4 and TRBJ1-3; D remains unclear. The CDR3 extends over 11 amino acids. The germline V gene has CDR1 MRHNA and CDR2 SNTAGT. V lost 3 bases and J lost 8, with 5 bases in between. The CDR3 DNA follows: TGTGCCAGCAGTGATCGGGACACCATATATTTT. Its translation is CASSDRDTIYF.

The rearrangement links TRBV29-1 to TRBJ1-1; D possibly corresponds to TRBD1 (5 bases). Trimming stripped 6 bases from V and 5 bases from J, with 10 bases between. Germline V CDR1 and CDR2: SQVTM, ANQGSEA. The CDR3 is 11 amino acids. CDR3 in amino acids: CSVAGQTEAFF. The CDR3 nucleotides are TGCAGCGTCGCAGGGCAGACTGAAGCTTTCTTT.

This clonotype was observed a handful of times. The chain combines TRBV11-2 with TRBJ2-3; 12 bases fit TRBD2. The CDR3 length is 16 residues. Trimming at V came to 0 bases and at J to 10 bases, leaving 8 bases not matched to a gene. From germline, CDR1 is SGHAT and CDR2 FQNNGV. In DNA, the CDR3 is TGTGCCAGCAGCTTAGACGGACTAGCGGGACTAGGGGCGCAGTATTTT. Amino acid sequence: CASSLDGLAGLGAQYF.

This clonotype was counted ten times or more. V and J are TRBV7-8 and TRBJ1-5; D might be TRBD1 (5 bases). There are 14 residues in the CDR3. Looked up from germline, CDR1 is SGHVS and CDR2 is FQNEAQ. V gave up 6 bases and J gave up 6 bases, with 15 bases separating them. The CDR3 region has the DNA TGTGCCAGCAGTCATGGGGGGAGCGGTCAGCCCCAGCATTTT. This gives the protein CASSHGGSGQPQHF.

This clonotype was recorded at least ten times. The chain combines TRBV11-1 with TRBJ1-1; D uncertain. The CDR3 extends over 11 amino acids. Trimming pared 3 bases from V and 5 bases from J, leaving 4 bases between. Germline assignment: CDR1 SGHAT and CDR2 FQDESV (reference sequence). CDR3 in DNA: TGTGCCAGCAGCTTGATGACTGAAGCTTTCTTT. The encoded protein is CASSLMTEAFF.

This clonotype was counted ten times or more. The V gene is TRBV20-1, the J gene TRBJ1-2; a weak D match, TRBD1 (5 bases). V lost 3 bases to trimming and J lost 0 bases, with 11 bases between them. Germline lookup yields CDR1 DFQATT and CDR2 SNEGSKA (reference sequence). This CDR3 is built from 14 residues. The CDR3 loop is CSARKDSANYGYTF. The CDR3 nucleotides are TGCAGTGCTAGGAAAGACAGTGCTAACTATGGCTACACCTTC.

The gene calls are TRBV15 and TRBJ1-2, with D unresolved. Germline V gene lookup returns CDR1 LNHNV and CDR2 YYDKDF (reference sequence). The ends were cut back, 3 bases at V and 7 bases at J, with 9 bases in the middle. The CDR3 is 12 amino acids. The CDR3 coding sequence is TGTGCCACCAGCAGGGCCGGGTCTGGCTACACCTTC. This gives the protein CATSRAGSGYTF. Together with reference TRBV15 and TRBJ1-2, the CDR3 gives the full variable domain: DAMVIQNPRYQVTQFGKPVTLSCSQTLNHNVMYWYQQKSSQAPKLLFHYYDKDFNNEADTPDNFQSRRPNTSFCFLDIRSPGLGDTAMYLCATSRAGSGYTFGSGTRLTVV.

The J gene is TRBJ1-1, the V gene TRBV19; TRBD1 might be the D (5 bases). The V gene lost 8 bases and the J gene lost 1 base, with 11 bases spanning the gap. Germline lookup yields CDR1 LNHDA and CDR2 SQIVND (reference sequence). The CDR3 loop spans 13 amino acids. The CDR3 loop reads CASYQGRNTEAFF. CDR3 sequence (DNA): TGTGCCAGTTACCAGGGACGGAACACTGAAGCTTTCTTT.

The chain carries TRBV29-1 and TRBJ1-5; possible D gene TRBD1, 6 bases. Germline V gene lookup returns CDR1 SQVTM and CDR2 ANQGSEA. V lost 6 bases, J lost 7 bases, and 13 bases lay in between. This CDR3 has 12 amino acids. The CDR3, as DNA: TGCAGCGTCCATGAGGGGGGGCAGCCCCAGCATTTT. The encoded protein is CSVHEGGQPQHF.

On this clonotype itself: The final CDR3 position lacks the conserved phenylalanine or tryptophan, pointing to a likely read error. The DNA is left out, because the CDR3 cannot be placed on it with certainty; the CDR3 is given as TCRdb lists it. The CDR3 loop reads CSVTQGANT. The chain joins TRBV29-1 to TRBJ1-3; TRBD1, the table's D call, lacks a check against the DNA. Germline loops: CDR1 SQVTM, CDR2 ANQGSEA. The CDR3 is made up of 9 amino acids, end residues included.

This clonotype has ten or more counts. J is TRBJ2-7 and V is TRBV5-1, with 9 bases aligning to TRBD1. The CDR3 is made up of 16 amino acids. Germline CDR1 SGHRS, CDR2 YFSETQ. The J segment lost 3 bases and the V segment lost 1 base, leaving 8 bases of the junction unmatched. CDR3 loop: CASSLIDPGQGYEQYF. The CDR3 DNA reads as TGCGCCAGCAGCTTGATCGATCCGGGACAGGGCTACGAGCAGTACTTC.

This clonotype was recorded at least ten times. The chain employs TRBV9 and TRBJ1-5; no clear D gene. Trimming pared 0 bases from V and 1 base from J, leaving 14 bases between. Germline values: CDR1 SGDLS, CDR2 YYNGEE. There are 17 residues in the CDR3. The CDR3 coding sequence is TGTGCCAGCAGCGTAGCTTGGGGAGGTCGGAGCAATCAGCCCCAGCATTTT. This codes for CASSVAWGGRSNQPQHF.

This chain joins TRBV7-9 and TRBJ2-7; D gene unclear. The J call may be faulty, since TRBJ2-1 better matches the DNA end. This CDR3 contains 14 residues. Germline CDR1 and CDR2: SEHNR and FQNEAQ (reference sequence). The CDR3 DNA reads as TGTGCCAGCAGCTTATACGGCTCCTACAATGAGCAGTTCTTC. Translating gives CASSLYGSYNEQFF.

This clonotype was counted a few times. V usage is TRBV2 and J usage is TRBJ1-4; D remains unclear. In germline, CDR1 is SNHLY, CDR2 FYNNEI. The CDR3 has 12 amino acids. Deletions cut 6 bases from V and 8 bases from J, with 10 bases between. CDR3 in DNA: TGTGCCAGCAGCTTTTCGGGGGAAAAACTGTTTTTT. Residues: CASSFSGEKLFF.

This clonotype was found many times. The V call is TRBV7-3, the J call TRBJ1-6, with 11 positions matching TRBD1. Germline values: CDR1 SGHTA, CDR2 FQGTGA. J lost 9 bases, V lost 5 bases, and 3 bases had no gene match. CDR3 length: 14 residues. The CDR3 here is CASSPGQGASPLHF. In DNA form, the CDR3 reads TGTGCCAGCAGCCCTGGACAGGGGGCTTCACCCCTCCACTTT.

The chain's CDR3 is CASSVWGSEAFF. As DNA, the CDR3 is TGTGCCAGCAGTGTCTGGGGTTCTGAAGCTTTCTTT. V is TRBV25-1 and J is TRBJ1-1, with D unclear. From germline, CDR1 is MGHDK and CDR2 SYGVNS. This CDR3 contains 12 residues. V lost 4 bases, J lost 6 bases, and 9 bases lay in between.

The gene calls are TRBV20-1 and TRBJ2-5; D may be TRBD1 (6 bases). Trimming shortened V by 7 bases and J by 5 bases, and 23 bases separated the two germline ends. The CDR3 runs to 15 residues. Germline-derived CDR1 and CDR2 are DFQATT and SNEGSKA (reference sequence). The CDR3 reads CSESKFTGSVETQYF. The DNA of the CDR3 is TGCAGTGAGTCGAAATTCACAGGGTCGGTGGAGACCCAGTACTTC.

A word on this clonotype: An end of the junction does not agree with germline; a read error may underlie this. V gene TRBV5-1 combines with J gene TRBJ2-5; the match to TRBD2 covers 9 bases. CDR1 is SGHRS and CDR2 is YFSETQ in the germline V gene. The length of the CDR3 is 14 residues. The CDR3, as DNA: TGTGCCAGCAGCTTGGAGAGCGGGAGGGAGACCCAGTACTTC. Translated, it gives CASSLESGRETQYF. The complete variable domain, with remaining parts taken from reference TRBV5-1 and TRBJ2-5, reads KAGVTQTPRYLIKTRGQQVTLSCSPISGHRSVSWYQQTPGQGLQFLFEYFSETQRNKGNFPGRFSGRQFSNSRSEMNVSTLELGDSALYLCASSLESGRETQYFGPGTRLLVL.

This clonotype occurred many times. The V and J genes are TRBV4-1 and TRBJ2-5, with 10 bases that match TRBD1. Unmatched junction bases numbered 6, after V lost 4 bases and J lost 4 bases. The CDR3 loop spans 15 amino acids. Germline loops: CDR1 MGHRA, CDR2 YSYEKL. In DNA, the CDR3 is TGCGCCAGCAGCCTTGGACAGGGGGGTCCAGAGACCCAGTACTTC. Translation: CASSLGQGGPETQYF.

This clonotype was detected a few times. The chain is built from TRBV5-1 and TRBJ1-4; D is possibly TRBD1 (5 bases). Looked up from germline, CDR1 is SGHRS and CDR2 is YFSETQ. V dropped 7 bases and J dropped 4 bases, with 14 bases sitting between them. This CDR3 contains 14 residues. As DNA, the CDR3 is TGCGCCAGCGGTATTCGGGACGGTAATGAAAAACTGTTTTTT. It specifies CASGIRDGNEKLFF. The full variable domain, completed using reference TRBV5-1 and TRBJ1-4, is KAGVTQTPRYLIKTRGQQVTLSCSPISGHRSVSWYQQTPGQGLQFLFEYFSETQRNKGNFPGRFSGRQFSNSRSEMNVSTLELGDSALYLCASGIRDGNEKLFFGSGTQLSVL.

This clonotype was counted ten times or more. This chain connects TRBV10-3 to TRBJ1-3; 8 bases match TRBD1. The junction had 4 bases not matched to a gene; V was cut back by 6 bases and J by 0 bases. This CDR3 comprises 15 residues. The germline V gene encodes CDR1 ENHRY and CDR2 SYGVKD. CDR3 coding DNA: TGTGCCATCAGGGGGACAGGCCGCTCTGGAAACACCATATATTTT. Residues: CAIRGTGRSGNTIYF.

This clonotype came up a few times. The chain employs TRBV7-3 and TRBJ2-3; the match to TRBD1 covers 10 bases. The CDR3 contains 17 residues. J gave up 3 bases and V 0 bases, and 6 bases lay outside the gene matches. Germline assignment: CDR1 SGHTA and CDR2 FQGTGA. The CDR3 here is CASSLTYRTGGTDTQYF. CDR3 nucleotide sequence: TGTGCCAGCAGCTTAACGTACAGGACAGGGGGGACAGATACGCAGTATTTT.

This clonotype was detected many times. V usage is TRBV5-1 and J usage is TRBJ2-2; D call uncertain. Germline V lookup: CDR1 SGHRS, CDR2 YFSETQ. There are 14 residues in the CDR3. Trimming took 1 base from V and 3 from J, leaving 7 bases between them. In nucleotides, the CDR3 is TGCGCCAGCAGCTTGCTCCAGGACACCGGGGAGCTGTTTTTT. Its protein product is CASSLLQDTGELFF.

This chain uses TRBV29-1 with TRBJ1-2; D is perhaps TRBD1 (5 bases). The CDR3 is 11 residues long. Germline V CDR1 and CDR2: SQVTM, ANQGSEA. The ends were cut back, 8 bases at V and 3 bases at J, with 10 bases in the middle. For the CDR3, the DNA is TGCAGCTTGGTAGGGGACTATGGCTACACCTTC. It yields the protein CSLVGDYGYTF.